This T cell receptor (beta chain) originates from a study of blood T cell repertoires in COVID-19. Turning to the study itself: COVID-19 samples collected from the United States, Italy and Spain covered acute and convalescent phases. PBMCs, B-cell-depleted T cells, or T cells were the source of the cDNA or gDNA that made up the material.

Using immunoSEQ multiplex PCR, the repertoire was profiled, and TCRdb retains in-frame clones only, with some absent. The table has under 250,000 clones, about 89% seen once. The CDR3 runs to 16 residues. Per the germline V gene, CDR1 is SGHKS and CDR2 is YYEKEE (reference sequence). The ends were cut back, 4 bases at V and 4 bases at J, with 20 bases in the middle. The source material was peripheral blood. The chain links TRBV5-5 to TRBJ1-1; perhaps TRBD1 as D (6 bases). This sequence was found in a man aged 55-75 years who had recovered from COVID-19. The CDR3 coding sequence is TGTGCCAGCAGCCCCAAGGGGGGGCCAATACTCACTGAAGCTTTCTTT. Protein sequence: CASSPKGGPILTEAFF.